This T cell receptor (beta chain) came from a study of neurological immune-mediated disorders. TCRdb reprocessed the 5' RACE reads with MiXCR, giving one entry per CDR3 protein. Counted here are under 70,000 distinct CDR3 sequences, around 5% occurring once; the ten biggest clones make up about 2.7%. This clonotype has more than one count but fewer than ten. The unsorted libraries originated from 2 million PBMCs that had been stored at -80 C. The CDR3 consists of 13 residues. The V gene lost 6 bases and the J gene lost 3 bases, with 11 bases spanning the gap. This sequence joins TRBV12-3 or TRBV12-4 and TRBJ2-5, with D tentatively TRBD1 or TRBD2 (5 bases each). The sequence was collected from a woman aged 25 to 39 with multiple sclerosis. Sequenced input: PBMCs. The CDR3 here is CASRSGPEETQYF. As DNA, the CDR3 is TGTGCCAGCAGATCGGGACCTGAAGAGACCCAGTACTTC.